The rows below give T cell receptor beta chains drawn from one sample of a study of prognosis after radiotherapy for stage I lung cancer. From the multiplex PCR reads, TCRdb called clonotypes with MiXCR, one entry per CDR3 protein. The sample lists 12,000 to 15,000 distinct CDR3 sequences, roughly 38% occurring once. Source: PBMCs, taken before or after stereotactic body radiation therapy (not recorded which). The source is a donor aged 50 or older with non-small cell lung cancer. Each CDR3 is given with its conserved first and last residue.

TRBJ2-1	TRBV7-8	CVSAFYNNEQLF
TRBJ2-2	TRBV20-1	CSARRAGANTGELFF
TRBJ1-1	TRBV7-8	CASSFSTGTEAFF
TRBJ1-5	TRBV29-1	CSGGWGAGQPQHF
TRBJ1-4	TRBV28	CASKSPGQGGEKLFF
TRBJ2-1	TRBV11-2	CASSPDRGEQFF
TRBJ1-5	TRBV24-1	CATWGSQPQHF
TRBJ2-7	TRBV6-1	CASSDTGYSYEQYF
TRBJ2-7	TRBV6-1	CASSEEAPRGREQYF
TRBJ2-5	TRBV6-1	CASRTTQTGRQETQYF
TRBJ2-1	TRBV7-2	CASSLDPSTEQFF
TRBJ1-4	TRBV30	CAWGQGREKLFF
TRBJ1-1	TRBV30	CAWSVGTNTEAFF
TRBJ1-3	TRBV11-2	CASSSRPDRGLGNTIYF
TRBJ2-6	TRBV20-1	CSARDLRASVANILTF
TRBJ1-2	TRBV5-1	CASSLRQGASGYTF
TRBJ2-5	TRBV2	CASINPWQGRGTQYF